These 18 T cell receptor beta chains came from one sample sequenced in a study of identical twins. TCRdb reprocessed the 5' RACE reads via MiXCR and lists one record per CDR3 protein. Among approximately 240,000 distinct CDR3 sequences, around 15% were seen once, and the ten largest hold approximately 9.3%. Sequences were obtained from memory (CD45RO+) T cells sorted from blood. These receptors were collected from a young woman in good health.

This clonotype occurred many times. The rearrangement links TRBV10-3 to TRBJ1-2; no clear D gene. Per the germline V gene, CDR1 is ENHRY and CDR2 is SYGVKD. The CDR3 has 11 amino acids. The ends were cut back, 9 bases at V and 4 bases at J, with 9 bases in the middle. CDR3 coding DNA: TGTGCCATTTCTGGGATCTATGGCTACACCTTC. This sequence encodes CAISGIYGYTF.

The chain recombines TRBV9 with TRBJ2-5, with TRBD2 matching over 8 bases. CDR3 length: 17 residues. Trimming removed 6 bases from V and 4 bases from J; junction bases left unmatched: 17. Germline V gene sequence: CDR1 SGDLS, CDR2 YYNGEE. The CDR3 coding sequence is TGTGCCAGCACCCTCGGGGGTCGGGGGGGCGGAGGAGAGACCCAGTACTTC. This encodes CASTLGGRGGGGETQYF.

The table lists this clonotype with a few counts. The rearrangement joins TRBV29-1 to TRBJ2-1; D not certain. Looked up from germline, CDR1 is SQVTM and CDR2 is ANQGSEA. The ends were cut back, 2 bases at V and 6 bases at J, with 20 bases in the middle. The CDR3 totals 16 residues. CDR3 sequence (DNA): TGCAGCGTTGAAACTCAGGTACACATCCGACGCAATGAGCAGTTCTTC. It translates to CSVETQVHIRRNEQFF.

This chain uses TRBV12-3 or TRBV12-4 with TRBJ1-1; 7 positions agree with TRBD1. The CDR3 is 14 residues long. V gave up 5 bases and J gave up 6 bases; unmatched junction bases: 9. The CDR3 loop reads CASSHHRGIAEAFF. DNA of the CDR3: TGTGCCAGCAGTCACCACAGGGGAATCGCTGAAGCTTTCTTT.

The chain combines TRBV12-3 or TRBV12-4 with TRBJ1-4; D not resolved. The V end lost 0 bases, the J end lost 6 bases, and 8 bases lay between the germline ends. The CDR3 consists of 14 residues. The CDR3 region is CASSLAIRDEKLFF. The CDR3 nucleotides are TGTGCCAGCAGTTTAGCGATTAGAGATGAAAAACTGTTTTTT.

The rearrangement uses TRBV14 and TRBJ1-6; TRBD1 agrees at 7 bases. The CDR3 runs 16 residues. In germline, CDR1 is SGHDN, CDR2 FVKESK. V shed 0 bases, J shed 9 bases, and the junction held 8 bases outside the gene matches. The CDR3: CASSQDFGDSGSPLHF. CDR3 DNA sequence: TGTGCCAGCAGCCAAGATTTTGGGGACAGTGGTTCACCCCTCCACTTT. Using reference TRBV14 and TRBJ1-6 for the parts outside the CDR3, the full variable domain is EAGVTQFPSHSVIEKGQTVTLRCDPISGHDNLYWYRRVMGKEIKFLLHFVKESKQDESGMPNNRFLAERTGGTYSTLKVQPAELEDSGVYFCASSQDFGDSGSPLHFGNGTRLTVT.

This clonotype occurred a few times. The CDR3: CASSLDSGGSYEQYF. CDR3 bases: TGTGCCAGCAGTTTAGATAGCGGGGGCTCCTACGAGCAGTACTTC. The chain has TRBV12-3 or TRBV12-4 and TRBJ2-7, with TRBD2 identical over 9 bases. The CDR3 length is 15 residues. The V and J ends lost 1 base and 0 bases, in that order; junction bases with no gene match: 1.

In its sample, this clonotype was seen a few times. This chain links TRBV7-2 with TRBJ2-4; no firm D call. Trimming stripped 0 bases from V and 8 bases from J, with 14 bases between. Looked up from germline, CDR1 is SGHTA and CDR2 is FQGNSA. This CDR3 is 15 amino acids long. The CDR3 bases are TGTGCCAGCAGCTTAGCGGGAATCCGTTACGACATTCAGTACTTC. Translation: CASSLAGIRYDIQYF.

This clonotype was recorded at least ten times. V usage is TRBV9 and J usage is TRBJ2-7; TRBD2 matches 8 bases. Germline values: CDR1 SGDLS, CDR2 YYNGEE. The CDR3 spans 18 residues. V gave up 4 bases and J gave up 4 bases; unmatched junction bases: 19. CDR3 nucleotide sequence: TGTGCCAGCAGCATAGGACTTAAAAGCGGGGGACTGTTGTACGAGCAGTACTTC. Protein product: CASSIGLKSGGLLYEQYF.

This clonotype came up a few times. This sequence joins TRBV7-3 and TRBJ2-1; D might be TRBD1 or TRBD2, each matching 6 bases. V dropped 5 bases and J dropped 6 bases, with 23 bases sitting between them. In germline, CDR1 is SGHTA, CDR2 FQGTGA. The CDR3 contains 17 residues. The CDR3 loop reads CASSGLGGTPFVNEQFF. DNA of the CDR3: TGTGCCAGCAGCGGCTTAGGAGGGACACCGTTTGTCAATGAGCAGTTCTTC.

A few counts support this clonotype. The chain has TRBV5-1 and TRBJ1-4; D might be TRBD1 (5 bases). V lost 5 bases and J 2 bases, leaving 7 bases between the germline ends. The CDR3 totals 13 residues. Germline V lookup: CDR1 SGHRS, CDR2 YFSETQ. CDR3 nucleotide sequence: TGCGCCAGCAGGGGGGATACTAATGAAAAACTGTTTTTT. This translates into CASRGDTNEKLFF.

This clonotype turned up a few times. The chain has TRBV11-3 and TRBJ1-2; no reliable D call. Per germline, CDR1 SGHNT and CDR2 YENEEA. V shed 4 bases and J shed 2 bases, with 5 bases lying between them. The CDR3 covers 12 residues. In DNA form, the CDR3 reads TGTGCCAGCAGCTCAAAAAACTATGGCTACACCTTC. Translated, it gives CASSSKNYGYTF.

This clonotype was picked up a small number of times. The chain employs TRBV12-3 or TRBV12-4 and TRBJ1-2, with D unclear. This CDR3 spans 13 amino acids. The V gene lost 5 bases and the J gene lost 0 bases, with 7 bases spanning the gap. The CDR3 protein is CASSPDTNYGYTF. CDR3 coding DNA: TGTGCCAGCAGTCCCGACACTAACTATGGCTACACCTTC.

This clonotype was seen many times. CDR3 coding DNA: TGTGCCATCTATCGGCTACCTGGGGAGCTGTTTTTT. This encodes CAIYRLPGELFF. The chain recombines TRBV10-3 with TRBJ2-2; no firm D call. The germline V gene has CDR1 ENHRY and CDR2 SYGVKD. Trimming cost V 8 bases and J 8 bases, with 12 bases left between them. This CDR3 has 12 residues.

This clonotype was seen a few times. This chain uses TRBV20-1 with TRBJ2-3; 8 nucleotides line up with TRBD1. Losses at the gene ends were 6 bases for V and 6 bases for J; bases not matched to a gene: 11. Looked up from germline, CDR1 is DFQATT and CDR2 is SNEGSKA (reference sequence). The CDR3 covers 14 residues. CDR3 coding DNA: TGCAGTGCCGGGAGCAGGGGGCCCGCGGATACGCAGTATTTT. Translating gives CSAGSRGPADTQYF.

This clonotype was picked up a small number of times. The chain carries TRBV20-1 and TRBJ1-5; tentatively, D is TRBD1 (6 bases). The V gene lost 3 bases and the J gene lost 5 bases, with 11 bases spanning the gap. This CDR3 contains 13 residues. CDR1 is DFQATT and CDR2 is SNEGSKA in the germline V gene (reference sequence). DNA of the CDR3: TGCAGTGCTAGTGACAGGTTGGATCAGCCCCAGCATTTT. Amino acid sequence: CSASDRLDQPQHF.

CDR3 sequence reads: CASSPRPLKDEQYF. The CDR3 DNA is TGTGCCAGCAGCCCCCGGCCCCTAAAGGACGAGCAGTACTTC. This chain joins TRBV9 and TRBJ2-7; D not certain. The CDR3 covers 14 residues. Germline lookup yields CDR1 SGDLS and CDR2 YYNGEE. V was trimmed by 4 bases and J by 5 bases, leaving 16 bases between them.

This clonotype was counted between two and nine times. This sequence joins TRBV18 and TRBJ2-1; TRBD1 might be the D (5 bases). This CDR3 spans 16 amino acids. Per germline, CDR1 KGHSH and CDR2 LQKENI. The V and J ends lost 3 bases and 4 bases respectively, with 16 bases between them. CDR3 in amino acids: CASSPYTGYNYNEQFF. CDR3 DNA sequence: TGTGCCAGCTCACCGTATACAGGATACAATTACAATGAGCAGTTCTTC.